This T cell receptor beta chain was captured in a study of blood T cell repertoires in COVID-19. Study-level information: Some COVID-19 samples were acute and others convalescent; all came from the United States, Italy and Spain. From T cells, B-cell-depleted T cells, or PBMCs came the material, which was cDNA or gDNA.

The CDR3 is made up of 16 amino acids. Trimming removed 0 bases at V and 7 bases at J, with 16 bases between. The germline CDR1 and CDR2 sequences are MGHRA and YSYEKL. Original processing methods: Reference gene primer amplification in the assay estimated nucleated cell counts. Measured with immunoSEQ multiplex PCR; TCRdb has only the in-frame clones, and not every one. That table gives V, J and clone size, and the DNA gave D and trimming. Of about 44,000 clones in the sample, around four fifths were seen once. V usage is TRBV4-1 and J usage is TRBJ1-5, with D possibly TRBD1 on 5 matching bases. Sequenced input: peripheral blood. This sequence originates from a human donor in a cohort sampled during active COVID-19. This chain's CDR3 is CASSQEGSGTGQPQHF. DNA for the CDR3: TGCGCCAGCAGCCAAGAAGGGTCAGGGACTGGGCAGCCCCAGCATTTT.